Following are 27 T cell receptor beta chains from one sample sequenced in a study of beta chain features in type 1 diabetes. Expressed TCRB transcripts were sequenced because the entire RNA isolate underwent reverse transcription. Generated by immunoSEQ multiplex PCR, the TCRdb table keeps only in-frame clones and is missing some. The profile shows more than 300,000 clones, 10% to 15% of them singletons. No cognate antigen is known for these TCRs. The study, taken as a whole, reports: Across all four CD4+ subsets, people with type 1 diabetes showed modestly shorter TCRB CDR3s.

The sample consisted of naive CD4+ T cells from blood. The receptor source for this set is a woman younger than 30 with type 1 diabetes.

The rearrangement uses TRBV13 and TRBJ2-1; 7 bases are shared with TRBD2. CDR1 PRHDT and CDR2 FYEKMQ come from the germline V gene (reference sequence). The length of the CDR3 is 15 residues. Trimming took 5 bases from V and 9 from J; bases not matched to a gene: 13. Written as DNA, the CDR3 is TGTGCCAGCAGCCCCCTACGGGGGGAGTTCGTTGAGCAGTTCTTC. It specifies CASSPLRGEFVEQFF.

This clone was seen more than once but under ten times. This chain connects TRBV29-1 to TRBJ2-7; weak D call: TRBD1 (5 bases). Germline V gene sequence: CDR1 SQVTM, CDR2 ANQGSEA. CDR3 size: 14 residues. Deletions cut 3 bases from V and 0 bases from J, with 12 bases between. The CDR3 DNA is TGCAGCGTTGAGGCAGACAGAAACTCCTACGAGCAGTACTTC. Translated, it gives CSVEADRNSYEQYF.

Only a few counts were recorded for this clone. V and J are TRBV2 and TRBJ2-2; unclear D gene. V was cut by 4 bases and J by 6 bases, with 12 bases left in between. Looked up from germline, CDR1 is SNHLY and CDR2 is FYNNEI. CDR3 length: 14 amino acids. The chain's CDR3 is CASSAVGEAGELFF. The CDR3 DNA sequence: TGTGCCAGCAGTGCCGTGGGTGAGGCCGGGGAGCTGTTTTTT.

The rearrangement joins TRBV9 to TRBJ1-6; possibly TRBD1 for D (6 bases). CDR1 and CDR2 (germline): SGDLS, YYNGEE. The V and J ends lost 2 bases and 9 bases respectively, with 24 bases between them. The CDR3 sequence is 18 residues long. Written as DNA, the CDR3 is TGTGCCAGCAGCGTCGGGCCCTGGGACATTTCGGGTGGTTCACCCCTCCACTTT. Translating gives CASSVGPWDISGGSPLHF.

The gene calls are TRBV27 and TRBJ1-1; D is perhaps TRBD1 (6 bases). CDR1 MNHEY and CDR2 SMNVEV come from the germline V gene (reference sequence). This CDR3 is 13 amino acids long. V was shortened by 5 bases and J by 4 bases, with 11 bases between the two germline ends. The CDR3 loop is CASSNTGFTEAFF. As DNA, the CDR3 is TGTGCCAGCAGTAACACAGGGTTCACTGAAGCTTTCTTT.

This chain connects TRBV10-3 to TRBJ2-7; tentative D call: TRBD2 (5 bases). There are 16 residues in the CDR3. V shed 5 bases and J shed 2 bases, with 19 bases lying between them. CDR1 is ENHRY, CDR2 SYGVKD, per germline. The CDR3 is CAISPGGTALPYEQYF. The CDR3 DNA reads TGTGCCATCAGTCCCGGAGGCACAGCTTTACCCTACGAGCAGTACTTC.

This clone was picked up a small number of times. J is TRBJ2-1 and V is TRBV11-1; 7 bases are a match to TRBD2. CDR3 length: 15 residues. Trimming removed 5 bases from V and 5 bases from J; junction bases left unmatched: 9. CDR1 and CDR2 from the germline V gene are SGHAT and FQDESV (reference sequence). The CDR3 DNA reads as TGTGCCAGCAGCCCCAGGGCTAGCGGAAACAATGAGCAGTTCTTC. This translates into CASSPRASGNNEQFF. Filled out from reference TRBV11-1 and TRBJ2-1, the complete variable domain reads EAEVAQSPRYKITEKSQAVAFWCDPISGHATLYWYRQILGQGPELLVQFQDESVVDDSQLPKDRFSAERLKGVDSTLKIQPAELGDSAMYLCASSPRASGNNEQFFGPGTRLTVL.

The V and J genes are TRBV2 and TRBJ1-5; D is perhaps TRBD1 (5 bases). Germline values: CDR1 SNHLY, CDR2 FYNNEI. V lost 4 bases, J lost 9 bases, and 16 bases lay in between. The CDR3 is 14 residues long. The CDR3, as DNA: TGTGCCAGCAGTGTGGGCAGGGAAGGCGGGCCCCAGCATTTT. As protein: CASSVGREGGPQHF.

This clone was found a few times. This same CDR3 is encoded by further DNA sequences in the sample. The chain links TRBV5-1 to TRBJ1-4; 8 bases fit TRBD1. Germline values: CDR1 SGHRS, CDR2 YFSETQ. The CDR3 has 14 amino acids. J was trimmed by 8 bases and V by 2 bases; bases with no gene match: 5. For the CDR3, the DNA is TGCGCCAGCAGCTTTGACAGGGGTGACGAAAAACTGTTTTTT. Its translation: CASSFDRGDEKLFF.

This clone was seen only a few times. The chain links TRBV29-1 to TRBJ2-4; TRBD2 matches at 7 bases. The CDR3 covers 15 residues. V lost 4 bases, J lost 0 bases, and 6 bases stayed unmatched. CDR1 is SQVTM, CDR2 ANQGSEA, per germline. The CDR3 protein is CSVGEGSVAKNIQYF. The DNA for the CDR3 is TGCAGCGTTGGGGAGGGGTCGGTAGCCAAAAACATTCAGTACTTC.

The chain combines TRBV15 with TRBJ2-3; 14 bases map to TRBD2. Germline trimming cut 3 bases from V and 3 bases from J; bases unmatched to any gene: 2. The CDR3 runs to 16 residues. Looked up from germline, CDR1 is LNHNV and CDR2 is YYDKDF (reference sequence). The CDR3, as DNA: TGTGCCACCAGCAGGGGGACTAGCGGGAGAACAGATACGCAGTATTTT. Protein sequence: CATSRGTSGRTDTQYF.

This clone was seen more than once but under ten times. The chain links TRBV25-1 to TRBJ1-2; D uncertain. Trimming removed 1 base at V and 4 bases at J, with 10 bases between. Germline CDR1 reads MGHDK; CDR2 reads SYGVNS. The CDR3 totals 14 residues. The CDR3 loop is CASSESGRIYGYTF. CDR3 DNA sequence: TGTGCCAGCAGTGAATCTGGGAGAATCTATGGCTACACCTTC.

The chain is built from TRBV5-1 and TRBJ2-3, with D maybe TRBD2 (5 bases). Germline CDR1 reads SGHRS; CDR2 reads YFSETQ. This CDR3 region has 14 residues. Trimming removed 7 bases at V and 0 bases at J, with 12 bases between. The CDR3 reads CASVPGSSTDTQYF. In nucleotides, the CDR3 is TGCGCCAGCGTCCCGGGGTCTAGCACAGATACGCAGTATTTT.

There are a few counts of this clone. The chain employs TRBV4-3 and TRBJ1-5; D uncertain. V was pared by 0 bases and J by 9 bases, with 12 bases between. Germline V gene lookup returns CDR1 LGHNA and CDR2 YSLEER. This CDR3 contains 14 residues. CDR3 loop: CASSQDREGRPQHF. The CDR3, as DNA: TGCGCCAGCAGCCAAGACCGGGAGGGTCGGCCCCAGCATTTT.

This clone was detected only a few times. The V and J genes are TRBV25-1 and TRBJ2-2; TRBD2 aligns across 9 bases. This CDR3 has 15 residues. Germline V gene lookup returns CDR1 MGHDK and CDR2 SYGVNS. The V and J ends lost 4 bases and 5 bases, in that order; junction bases with no gene match: 5. The CDR3 region is CASSAREGGTGELFF. The CDR3 coding sequence is TGTGCCAGCAGTGCGCGGGAGGGCGGGACCGGGGAGCTGTTTTTT.

This clone has just a few counts. The chain couples TRBV4-2 to TRBJ1-5; unclear D gene. The length of the CDR3 is 15 residues. Germline CDR1 is LGHNA and CDR2 is YNFKEQ. Between the trimmed V and J ends, which lost 0 bases and 2 bases, there was a span of 8 bases. This CDR3 is CASSQDAEGNQPQHF. Here the CDR3 DNA reads TGTGCCAGCAGCCAAGATGCGGAGGGCAATCAGCCCCAGCATTTT.

The chain is built from TRBV9 and TRBJ2-7; a possible D gene is TRBD1 (5 bases). The length of the CDR3 is 16 residues. Looked up from germline, CDR1 is SGDLS and CDR2 is YYNGEE. The V gene lost 3 bases and the J gene lost 3 bases, with 19 bases spanning the gap. CDR3 in DNA: TGTGCCAGCAGCGCCGAAAGTGGGGCCCGGAACTACGAGCAGTACTTC. Its translation is CASSAESGARNYEQYF.

The rearrangement uses TRBV5-1 and TRBJ2-5, with 7 bases identical to TRBD2. The germline V gene has CDR1 SGHRS and CDR2 YFSETQ. This CDR3 region has 16 residues. Losses at the gene ends were 0 bases for V and 5 bases for J; bases not matched to a gene: 10. The CDR3 reads CASSLESGLPGETQYF. The CDR3 region has the DNA TGCGCCAGCAGCTTGGAGTCGGGACTACCGGGGGAGACCCAGTACTTC.

This clone was counted between two and nine times. This chain joins TRBV29-1 and TRBJ1-1; 11 bases align to TRBD1. Losses at the gene ends were 4 bases for V and 4 bases for J; bases not matched to a gene: 8. The V gene's germline CDR1 is SQVTM and CDR2 ANQGSEA. The length of the CDR3 is 15 residues. This chain's CDR3 is CSVGGTGGRTTEAFF. CDR3 in DNA: TGCAGCGTTGGGGGGACAGGGGGACGGACCACTGAAGCTTTCTTT. The full variable domain, with the rest looked up from reference TRBV29-1 and TRBJ1-1, is SAVISQKPSRDICQRGTSLTIQCQVDSQVTMMFWYRQQPGQSLTLIATANQGSEATYESGFVIDKFPISRPNLTFSTLTVSNMSPEDSSIYLCSVGGTGGRTTEAFFGQGTRLTVV.

Comment on this clone: Different DNA sequences within this sample yield the same CDR3. The V call is TRBV5-1, the J call TRBJ2-1; tentatively, D is TRBD1 (5 bases). Germline lookup yields CDR1 SGHRS and CDR2 YFSETQ. V lost 0 bases to trimming and J lost 1 base, with 8 bases between them. The CDR3 extends over 15 amino acids. CDR3 residues: CASSLDTGSYNEQFF. CDR3 DNA sequence: TGCGCCAGCAGCTTGGACACAGGTTCCTACAATGAGCAGTTCTTC. Filled out from reference TRBV5-1 and TRBJ2-1, the complete variable domain reads KAGVTQTPRYLIKTRGQQVTLSCSPISGHRSVSWYQQTPGQGLQFLFEYFSETQRNKGNFPGRFSGRQFSNSRSEMNVSTLELGDSALYLCASSLDTGSYNEQFFGPGTRLTVL.

Only a few counts were recorded for this clone. V is TRBV15 and J is TRBJ1-1, with 9 bases matching TRBD1. Germline-derived CDR1 and CDR2 are LNHNV and YYDKDF (reference sequence). J was trimmed by 5 bases and V by 5 bases; bases with no gene match: 6. The CDR3 is 14 residues long. The CDR3 region has the DNA TGTGCCACCAGCTTTACAGGGGGCGGAACTGAAGCTTTCTTT. Protein sequence: CATSFTGGGTEAFF. Looking up the rest from reference TRBV15 and TRBJ1-1 gives the full variable domain: DAMVIQNPRYQVTQFGKPVTLSCSQTLNHNVMYWYQQKSSQAPKLLFHYYDKDFNNEADTPDNFQSRRPNTSFCFLDIRSPGLGDTAMYLCATSFTGGGTEAFFGQGTRLTVV.

This sequence joins TRBV15 and TRBJ2-1; no clear D gene. The CDR3 consists of 14 residues. V lost 1 base, J lost 5 bases, and 9 bases lay in between. Germline V gene lookup returns CDR1 LNHNV and CDR2 YYDKDF (reference sequence). CDR3 sequence (DNA): TGTGCCACCAGCAGAGTTGGGCTCAACAATGAGCAGTTCTTC. This encodes CATSRVGLNNEQFF.

The rearrangement uses TRBV7-9 and TRBJ2-1, with TRBD1 matching over 8 bases. This CDR3 has 16 amino acids. The V gene's germline CDR1 is SEHNR and CDR2 FQNEAQ (reference sequence). With 5 bases clipped from V and 2 bases from J, the junction kept 8 bases outside the gene matches. CDR3 sequence (DNA): TGTGCCAGCAGCCGCCAGGGGGCTAACCCCTACAATGAGCAGTTCTTC. Amino acids: CASSRQGANPYNEQFF.

The chain is built from TRBV4-3 and TRBJ1-6; 7 bases agree with TRBD1. Trimming removed 4 bases from V and 3 bases from J; junction bases left unmatched: 3. CDR1 is LGHNA and CDR2 is YSLEER in the germline V gene. The CDR3 covers 15 residues. This chain's CDR3 is CASSLRTGYNSPLHF. As DNA, the CDR3 is TGCGCCAGCAGCCTCCGGACAGGCTATAATTCACCCCTCCACTTT.

The genes are TRBV6-5 and TRBJ2-3; D may be TRBD2 (6 bases). The germline V gene encodes CDR1 MNHEY and CDR2 SVGAGI. The CDR3 length is 14 residues. Trimming cost V 6 bases and J 5 bases, with 15 bases left between them. CDR3 nucleotide sequence: TGTGCCAGCAGCCCCCGGGGGAGTCAAGATACGCAGTATTTT. This sequence encodes CASSPRGSQDTQYF.

Only a few counts were recorded for this clone. V gene TRBV28 combines with J gene TRBJ2-5; 13 nucleotides match TRBD2. The CDR3 has 14 amino acids. Germline V gene lookup returns CDR1 MDHEN and CDR2 SYDVKM. Losses at the gene ends were 8 bases for V and 7 bases for J; bases not matched to a gene: 7. CDR3 sequence: CASGRTSGGMTQYF. Written as DNA, the CDR3 is TGTGCCAGCGGCCGGACTAGCGGGGGAATGACCCAGTACTTC. The variable domain in full, completed from reference TRBV28 and TRBJ2-5, reads DVKVTQSSRYLVKRTGEKVFLECVQDMDHENMFWYRQDPGLGLRLIYFSYDVKMKEKGDIPEGYSVSREKKERFSLILESASTNQTSMYLCASGRTSGGMTQYFGPGTRLLVL.

This clone was picked up a small number of times. The gene calls are TRBV18 and TRBJ2-7, with a weak D call TRBD1 (5 bases). The CDR3 extends over 11 amino acids. Deletions cut 5 bases from V and 5 bases from J, with 7 bases between. Germline CDR1 is KGHSH and CDR2 is LQKENI. CDR3 DNA sequence: TGTGCCAGCTCAAGGGGAAACGAGCAGTACTTC. Protein sequence: CASSRGNEQYF.